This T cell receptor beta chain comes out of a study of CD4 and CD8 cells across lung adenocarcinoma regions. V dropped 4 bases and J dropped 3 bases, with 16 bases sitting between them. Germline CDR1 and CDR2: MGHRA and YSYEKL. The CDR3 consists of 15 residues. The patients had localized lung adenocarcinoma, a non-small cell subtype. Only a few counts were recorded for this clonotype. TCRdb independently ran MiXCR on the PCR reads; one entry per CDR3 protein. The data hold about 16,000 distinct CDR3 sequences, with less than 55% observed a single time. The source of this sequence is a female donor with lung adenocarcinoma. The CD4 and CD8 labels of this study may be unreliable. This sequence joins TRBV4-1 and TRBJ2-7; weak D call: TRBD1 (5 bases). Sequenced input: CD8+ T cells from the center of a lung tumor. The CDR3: CASSPITGWFYEQYF. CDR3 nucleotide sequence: TGCGCCAGCAGCCCTATAACAGGTTGGTTCTACGAGCAGTACTTC.